Detailed here is one T cell receptor beta chain. Antigen unknown. The study ran its PCR with 60 Vbeta and 13 Jbeta primers. Data came from immunoSEQ multiplex PCR; TCRdb stores just in-frame clones and leaves some out. The profile shows roughly 160,000 clones, 71% of them singletons. The data stem from a study of cytomegalovirus exposure and HLA in healthy donors. The study's findings and limits: In vitro data verified a few CMV-associated chains as specific for CMV antigens.

The CDR3 sequence is 16 residues long. The germline V gene encodes CDR1 SGDLS and CDR2 YYNGEE. Trimming cost V 3 bases and J 0 bases, with 16 bases left between them. The sample was PBMCs. The genes are TRBV9 and TRBJ2-7; D is possibly TRBD2 (6 bases). The receptor was derived from a woman in her 30s in good health and CMV-seronegative. The CDR3 coding sequence is TGTGCCAGCAGCGGACTCCGGGACTCATACTCCTACGAGCAGTACTTC. It codes for CASSGLRDSYSYEQYF.